These T cell receptor beta chains were read from a single sample in a study of response to subunit inactivated influenza vaccine. TCRdb itself ran the RT-PCR reads through MiXCR, one entry per CDR3 protein. The sample lists some 500,000 distinct CDR3 sequences, about 25% occurring once. The sample was CD4+ T cells sorted from PBMCs, taken roughly 5 days after vaccination. Every receptor here comes from a man aged 50 or older who received an inactivated influenza vaccine. CDR3s include the opening cysteine and the closing phenylalanine or tryptophan. A D gene is named only where the DNA matches it firmly. Some rows have no size entry. The others give once, few or many, or a class for an expanded clone.

D gene	V gene	J gene	clone size	CDR3 protein	CDR3 DNA
TRBD1	TRBV7-2	TRBJ1-1	-	CASSTRQGNEAFF	TGTGCCAGCAGCACCCGACAGGGGAATGAAGCTTTCTTT
-	TRBV7-2	TRBJ1-1	-	CASSPRGGKNTEAFF	TGTGCCAGCAGCCCAAGGGGGGGCAAAAACACTGAAGCTTTCTTT
TRBD1	TRBV29-1	TRBJ1-1	few	CSVTRGLDTEAFF	TGCAGCGTAACAAGGGGGCTAGACACTGAAGCTTTCTTT
-	TRBV15	TRBJ2-1	few	CATSRAYNEQFF	TGTGCCACCAGCAGGGCGTACAATGAGCAGTTCTTC
-	TRBV5-6	TRBJ2-5	-	CASSAAGRFQETQYF	TGTGCCAGCAGTGCGGCGGGGCGCTTCCAAGAGACCCAGTACTTC
-	TRBV6-2/TRBV6-3	TRBJ2-7	many	CASKGGRFSYEQYF	TGTGCCAGCAAGGGGGGCCGATTTTCCTACGAGCAGTACTTC
-	TRBV6-5	TRBJ1-1	few	CASQFDRRNTEAFF	TGTGCCAGCCAGTTCGACAGGAGGAACACTGAAGCTTTCTTT
TRBD1	TRBV18	TRBJ2-1	few	CASSPPNRGPNEQFF	TGTGCCAGCTCACCACCGAACAGGGGGCCCAATGAGCAGTTCTTC
TRBD1	TRBV9	TRBJ2-5	-	CASSVLGQGQETQYF	TGTGCCAGCAGCGTACTGGGACAGGGCCAAGAGACCCAGTACTTC
-	TRBV12-3/TRBV12-4	TRBJ1-2	few	CASSFQVGYGYTF	TGTGCCAGCAGTTTCCAGGTTGGCTATGGCTACACCTTC
-	TRBV7-2	TRBJ2-1	few	CASSSTQTDEQFF	TGTGCCAGCAGCTCCACCCAGACTGATGAGCAGTTCTTC
-	TRBV7-2	TRBJ2-1	-	CASSGQDSYNEQFF	TGTGCCAGCAGCGGCCAAGACAGCTACAATGAGCAGTTCTTC
-	TRBV4-3	TRBJ2-1	-	CASSTIPNGGNEQFF	TGCGCCAGCAGCACCATTCCCAATGGGGGTAATGAGCAGTTCTTC
TRBD2	TRBV5-1	TRBJ2-1	-	CASSTVAGAGNEQFF	TGCGCCAGCAGTACCGTAGCGGGAGCGGGCAATGAGCAGTTCTTC
TRBD2	TRBV25-1	TRBJ2-3	-	CASRSSGGVTDTQYF	TGTGCCAGCAGGTCTAGCGGGGGCGTCACAGATACGCAGTATTTT
TRBD2	TRBV20-1	TRBJ2-3	few	CSVQLAGSDTQYF	TGCAGTGTTCAACTAGCGGGATCAGATACGCAGTATTTT
TRBD1	TRBV12-3/TRBV12-4	TRBJ1-1	few	CASRPGQELTEAFF	TGTGCCAGCAGGCCGGGACAGGAATTGACTGAAGCTTTCTTT
-	TRBV6-2/TRBV6-3	TRBJ2-1	-	CASSYQGRGAEQFF	TGTGCCAGCAGTTACCAGGGCAGGGGGGCTGAGCAGTTCTTC
-	TRBV29-1	TRBJ2-3	few	CSVEGRDHTDTQYF	TGCAGCGTTGAAGGGCGGGACCACACAGATACGCAGTATTTT
TRBD2	TRBV6-5	TRBJ2-1	-	CASTPPAGVQFF	TGTGCCAGCACCCCCCCAGCGGGAGTGCAGTTCTTC
-	TRBV4-2	TRBJ2-5	once	CASSPSAGPLGTQYF	TGTGCCAGCAGCCCCTCGGCGGGGCCATTGGGGACCCAGTACTTC
TRBD2	TRBV2	TRBJ2-1	-	CASRETSGGNNEQFF	TGTGCCAGCAGAGAGACTAGCGGTGGGAACAATGAGCAGTTCTTC
TRBD2	TRBV11-1	TRBJ2-3	many	CASSAGTSGRAIFSTDTQYF	TGTGCCAGCAGCGCCGGGACTAGCGGGAGGGCCATTTTTAGCACAGATACGCAGTATTTT
-	TRBV20-1	TRBJ2-1	-	CSAPRVRGLRSYNEQFF	TGCAGTGCCCCCAGGGTCAGGGGATTGCGCTCCTACAATGAGCAGTTCTTC
-	TRBV28	TRBJ1-5	-	CASSWDATRNQPQHF	TGTGCCAGCAGTTGGGACGCGACCCGGAATCAGCCCCAGCATTTT
TRBD1	TRBV12-3/TRBV12-4	TRBJ1-5	few	CASSPHRGQPQHF	TGTGCCAGCAGTCCGCACAGGGGTCAGCCCCAGCATTTT
-	TRBV6-2/TRBV6-3	TRBJ2-2	-	CASSYALARAGELFF	TGTGCCAGCAGTTACGCGCTAGCTCGGGCCGGGGAGCTGTTTTTT
-	TRBV3-1	TRBJ2-1	-	CASSQKRMDEQFF	TGTGCCAGCAGCCAAAAAAGAATGGATGAGCAGTTCTTC
TRBD2	TRBV6-2/TRBV6-3	TRBJ2-7	-	CASSSPGTRNYEQYF	TGTGCCAGCAGTAGCCCCGGGACTAGGAATTACGAGCAGTACTTC
-	TRBV7-9	TRBJ2-7	few	CASSLDIYEQYF	TGTGCCAGCAGCTTAGACATTTACGAGCAGTACTTC
TRBD1	TRBV3-1	TRBJ2-1	few	CASSQDPGDRARYEQFF	TGTGCCAGCAGCCAAGATCCGGGGGACAGGGCGCGCTATGAGCAGTTCTTC
-	TRBV4-3	TRBJ1-1	few	CASSQEAGSMNTEAFF	TGCGCCAGCAGCCAAGAGGCAGGTTCCATGAACACTGAAGCTTTCTTT
-	TRBV7-2	TRBJ2-7	-	CASSWRSGDPYEQYF	TGTGCCAGCAGCTGGCGTAGCGGAGATCCCTACGAGCAGTACTTC
-	TRBV2	TRBJ2-5	-	CATGIRGAETQYF	TGTGCCACCGGCATAAGGGGTGCAGAGACCCAGTACTTC
-	TRBV5-6	TRBJ2-5	-	CASSLRRTARETQYF	TGTGCCAGCAGCTTGAGACGGACGGCCAGGGAGACCCAGTACTTC
TRBD2	TRBV5-1	TRBJ2-1	-	CASSLAVGLNNEQFF	TGCGCCAGCAGCTTAGCCGTGGGACTAAACAATGAGCAGTTCTTC
-	TRBV5-5	TRBJ2-2	many	CASSLGPSPNTGELFF	TGTGCCAGCAGCTTAGGACCCAGTCCGAACACCGGGGAGCTGTTTTTT
-	TRBV18	TRBJ2-5	few	CASSPPTRETQYF	TGTGCCAGCTCACCGCCGACACGAGAGACCCAGTACTTC
-	TRBV12-3/TRBV12-4	TRBJ1-1	-	CASSTYTEAFF	TGTGCCAGCAGTACGTACACTGAAGCTTTCTTT
TRBD2	TRBV30	TRBJ2-1	-	CAWSVGLAGEQFF	TGTGCCTGGAGCGTAGGATTAGCGGGGGAGCAGTTCTTC
-	TRBV5-1	TRBJ2-5	few	CASSLARNQETQYF	TGCGCCAGCAGCTTGGCCCGCAACCAAGAGACCCAGTACTTC
-	TRBV20-1	TRBJ2-7	-	CSAGPGTLLLSYEQYF	TGCAGTGCTGGGCCCGGGACACTACTACTCTCCTACGAGCAGTACTTC